The clone carrying this TCR beta chain was recorded once. Its specificity is unknown. PCR involved 60 Vbeta and 13 Jbeta primers. Method: immunoSEQ multiplex PCR; TCRdb's copy keeps in-frame clones and lacks some. The sample holds 250,000 to 350,000 clones, roughly 88% seen once. These data belong to a study of cytomegalovirus exposure and HLA in healthy donors. Overall study results and limits: A reported reduction in N-insertions relative to the roughly 710-donor mean was seen in an Asian-associated ancestry cluster in a later analysis.

There are 16 residues in the CDR3. Trimming at V came to 4 bases and at J to 2 bases, leaving 7 bases not matched to a gene. The V gene's germline CDR1 is ENHRY and CDR2 SYGVKD. This clonotype originated in a man aged 35 to 55 in good health and CMV-seropositive. Sequencing was done on a sample of PBMCs. J is TRBJ2-3 and V is TRBV10-3; TRBD1 matches 9 bases. Here the CDR3 DNA reads TGTGCCATCAGTGCCTCCGGGACAGGGAACACAGATACGCAGTATTTT. Translation gives CAISASGTGNTDTQYF.